Listed here are 7 T cell receptor beta chains from one sample, sequenced in a study of T cells in Graves' hyperthyroidism and ophthalmopathy. Amplified regions were TCR beta CDR3 sequences from RNA transcripts. HTBI primers were employed in a first-round RT-PCR of the TCR CDR3. Each CDR3 protein is one row after TCRdb ran MiXCR on the multiplex PCR reads. The sample contains about 740,000 distinct CDR3 sequences, approximately 14% of which appear only once. Sequencing used blood. The origin of the receptors is a woman aged 18-35 years with Graves' hyperthyroidism.

This clonotype was detected only a few times. The chain has TRBV7-9 and TRBJ1-4, with D perhaps TRBD1 (6 bases). Germline CDR1 is SEHNR and CDR2 is FQNEAQ (reference sequence). The CDR3 has 17 residues. Trimming left V 7 bases short and J 5 bases short, with 23 bases between. Here the CDR3 reads CASNPARGQKRNEKLFF. CDR3 coding DNA: TGTGCCAGCAACCCTGCTCGCGGACAGAAGCGGAATGAAAAACTGTTTTTT.

The V gene is TRBV7-9, the J gene TRBJ2-7; no definite D call. Looked up from germline, CDR1 is SEHNR and CDR2 is FQNEAQ (reference sequence). V was cut by 5 bases and J by 5 bases, with 13 bases left in between. CDR3 length equals 13 residues. The DNA for the CDR3 is TGTGCCAGCAGCCCCCGAAACTACAACGAGCAGTACTTC. Amino acid sequence: CASSPRNYNEQYF.

The chain carries TRBV4-2 and TRBJ2-1, with 7 bases identical to TRBD1. The CDR3 is 18 residues long. Looked up from germline, CDR1 is LGHNA and CDR2 is YNFKEQ. With 4 bases clipped from V and 2 bases from J, the junction kept 14 bases outside the gene matches. CDR3 bases: TGTGCCAGCAGCCCGGGGATAATTACAGGGGTCCCCTACAATGAGCAGTTCTTC. Translating gives CASSPGIITGVPYNEQFF.

This clonotype was observed many times. The chain employs TRBV6-5 and TRBJ2-5; perhaps TRBD1 as D (5 bases). The CDR3 has 15 residues. Germline assignment: CDR1 MNHEY and CDR2 SVGAGI. Trimming shortened V by 0 bases and J by 9 bases, and 17 bases separated the two germline ends. Here the CDR3 reads CASSYSSSEGVPQYF. The CDR3 DNA reads TGTGCCAGCAGTTACTCCAGTTCCGAAGGGGTCCCCCAGTACTTC.

In this sample, this clonotype turned up many times. The chain employs TRBV20-1 and TRBJ1-5; D possibly corresponds to TRBD1 (5 bases). Germline-derived CDR1 and CDR2 are DFQATT and SNEGSKA (reference sequence). V dropped 0 bases and J dropped 8 bases, with 17 bases sitting between them. This CDR3 is built from 15 residues. Here the CDR3 reads CSARDPGLSHEPQHF. Here the CDR3 DNA reads TGCAGTGCTAGAGATCCGGGACTGAGTCACGAGCCCCAGCATTTT.

The chain couples TRBV20-1 to TRBJ1-1; the D is unclear. The CDR3 spans 13 residues. V was clipped by 6 bases and J by 3 bases, with 14 bases between them. Germline V lookup: CDR1 DFQATT, CDR2 SNEGSKA (reference sequence). The CDR3 nucleotides are TGCAGTGCCCCCGGAGGGAGGGACACTGAAGCTTTCTTT. Its translation: CSAPGGRDTEAFF.

This clonotype was observed many times. J is TRBJ1-1 and V is TRBV7-2; D may be TRBD1 (6 bases). CDR3 length: 13 amino acids. The V gene's germline CDR1 is SGHTA and CDR2 FQGNSA. Trimming stripped 7 bases from V and 6 bases from J, with 15 bases between. CDR3 bases: TGTGCCAGCATCTCTAGGGGGTTCGCTGAAGCTTTCTTT. This sequence encodes CASISRGFAEAFF.